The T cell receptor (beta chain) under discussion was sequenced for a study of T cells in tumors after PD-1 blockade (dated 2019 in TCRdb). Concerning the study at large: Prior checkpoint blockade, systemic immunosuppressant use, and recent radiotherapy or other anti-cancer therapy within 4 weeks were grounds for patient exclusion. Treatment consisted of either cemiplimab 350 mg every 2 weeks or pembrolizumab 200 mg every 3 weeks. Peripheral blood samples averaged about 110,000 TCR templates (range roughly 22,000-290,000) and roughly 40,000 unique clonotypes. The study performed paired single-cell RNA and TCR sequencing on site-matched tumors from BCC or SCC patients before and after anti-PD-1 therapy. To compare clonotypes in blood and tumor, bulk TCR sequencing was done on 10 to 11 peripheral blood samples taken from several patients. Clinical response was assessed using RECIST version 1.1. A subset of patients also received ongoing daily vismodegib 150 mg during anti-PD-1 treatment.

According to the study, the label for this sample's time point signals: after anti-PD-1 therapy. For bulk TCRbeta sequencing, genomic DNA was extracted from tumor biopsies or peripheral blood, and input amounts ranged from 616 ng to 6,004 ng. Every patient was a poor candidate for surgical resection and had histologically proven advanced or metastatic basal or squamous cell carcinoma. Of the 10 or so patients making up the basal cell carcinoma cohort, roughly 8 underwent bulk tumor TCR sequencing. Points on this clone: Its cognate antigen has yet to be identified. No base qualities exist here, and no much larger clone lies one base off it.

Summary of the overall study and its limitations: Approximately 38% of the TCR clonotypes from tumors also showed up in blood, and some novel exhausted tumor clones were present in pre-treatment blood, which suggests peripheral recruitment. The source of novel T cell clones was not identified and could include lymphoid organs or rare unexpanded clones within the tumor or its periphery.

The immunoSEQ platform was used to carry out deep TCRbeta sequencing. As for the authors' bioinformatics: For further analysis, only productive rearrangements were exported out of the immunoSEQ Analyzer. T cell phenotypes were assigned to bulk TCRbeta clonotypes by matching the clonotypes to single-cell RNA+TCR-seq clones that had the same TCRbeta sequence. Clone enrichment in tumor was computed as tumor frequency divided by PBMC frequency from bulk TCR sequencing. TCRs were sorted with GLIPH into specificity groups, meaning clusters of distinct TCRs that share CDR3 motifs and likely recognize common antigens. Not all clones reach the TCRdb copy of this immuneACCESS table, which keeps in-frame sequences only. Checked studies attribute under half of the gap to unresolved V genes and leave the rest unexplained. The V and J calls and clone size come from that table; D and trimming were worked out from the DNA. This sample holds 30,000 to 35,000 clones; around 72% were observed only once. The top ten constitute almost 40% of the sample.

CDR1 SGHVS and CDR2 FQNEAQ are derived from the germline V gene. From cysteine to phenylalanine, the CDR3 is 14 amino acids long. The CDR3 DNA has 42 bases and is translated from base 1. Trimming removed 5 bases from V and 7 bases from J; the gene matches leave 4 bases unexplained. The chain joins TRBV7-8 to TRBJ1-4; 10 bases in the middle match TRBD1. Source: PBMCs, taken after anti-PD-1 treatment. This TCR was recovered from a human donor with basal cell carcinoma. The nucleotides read TGTGCCAGCAGCCCGGGACAGGGGTTTGAAAAACTGTTTTTT. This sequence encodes CASSPGQGFEKLFF.